These 12 T cell receptor beta chains were sequenced from one sample in a study of T cell changes during pregnancy in multiple sclerosis. Only in-frame clones appear in the TCRdb table, and some are missing; sequencing was by immunoSEQ multiplex PCR. Of more than 65,000 clones listed, around 92% are singletons. The sequencing here drew on peripheral blood, taken in the first trimester of pregnancy. The receptors derive from a female donor with multiple sclerosis, enrolled in a pregnancy study.

The rearrangement links TRBV9 to TRBJ2-5; a possible D gene is TRBD1 (5 bases). The CDR3 sequence is 14 residues long. Trimming pared 0 bases from V and 4 bases from J, leaving 10 bases between. Germline CDR1 SGDLS, CDR2 YYNGEE. As DNA, the CDR3 is TGTGCCAGCAGCGTAGGGACATGGGGAGAGACCCAGTACTTC. It translates to CASSVGTWGETQYF.

This clone showed up just once. The J gene is TRBJ2-7, the V gene TRBV27; 7 bases align to TRBD1. The length of the CDR3 is 15 residues. Trimming cost V 6 bases and J 3 bases; bases outside gene matches: 11. Per germline, CDR1 MNHEY and CDR2 SMNVEV (reference sequence). CDR3 protein: CASSARQGFNYEQYF. CDR3 sequence (DNA): TGTGCCAGCAGCGCCCGACAGGGTTTTAACTACGAGCAGTACTTC.

The chain recombines TRBV11-2 with TRBJ2-7, with a weak D call TRBD2 (6 bases). The CDR3 runs 13 residues. CDR1 and CDR2 (germline): SGHAT, FQNNGV. V was cut by 2 bases and J by 6 bases, with 11 bases left in between. The CDR3 spells CASSLPGRSEQYF. The DNA of the CDR3 is TGTGCCAGCAGCTTACCAGGGAGGAGCGAGCAGTACTTC.

Notes on this clone: An end of the junction does not agree with germline; a read error may underlie this. The rearrangement joins TRBV28 to TRBJ2-7; D possibly corresponds to TRBD2 (6 bases). The CDR3 runs to 14 residues. CDR1 and CDR2 (germline): MDHEN, SYDVKM. Here the CDR3 DNA reads TGTGGCAGCAGTTTTGTGCGGGGCCGGTTGGGGCAGTACTTC. Its translation: CGSSFVRGRLGQYF.

This chain links TRBV5-1 with TRBJ2-5, with D maybe TRBD2 (5 bases). The V gene lost 0 bases and the J gene lost 1 base, with 10 bases spanning the gap. The CDR3 runs to 15 residues. Germline V gene sequence: CDR1 SGHRS, CDR2 YFSETQ. CDR3: CASSLANGIQETQYF. The CDR3 nucleotides read TGCGCCAGCAGCTTGGCCAACGGGATCCAAGAGACCCAGTACTTC.

Remarks on this clone: One end of the junction varies from germline; a read error may be responsible. The chain combines TRBV7-3 with TRBJ2-3; perhaps TRBD2 as D (6 bases). The germline V gene has CDR1 SGHTA and CDR2 FQGTGA. The CDR3 covers 14 residues. CDR3 amino acids: CASSKGLGTETQYF. Here the CDR3 DNA reads TGTGCCAGCAGCAAGGGACTTGGTACAGAAACGCAGTATTTT. The whole variable domain, remainder taken from reference TRBV7-3 and TRBJ2-3, is GAGVSQTPSNKVTEKGKYVELRCDPISGHTALYWYRQSLGQGPEFLIYFQGTGAADDSGLPNDRFFAVRPEGSVSTLKIQRTERGDSAVYLCASSKGLGTETQYFGPGTRLTVL.

The table lists this clone with a count of one. This chain connects TRBV6-6 to TRBJ2-1; 10 nucleotides line up with TRBD2. With 5 bases clipped from V and 3 bases from J, the junction kept 7 bases outside the gene matches. Germline lookup yields CDR1 MNHNY and CDR2 SVGAGI (reference sequence). This CDR3 is built from 16 residues. CDR3 nucleotides: TGTGCCAGCAGTCCTCCACTAGCGGGGTTCTACAATGAGCAGTTCTTC. Translation gives CASSPPLAGFYNEQFF.

The CDR3, as DNA: TGTGCCAGCAGCGTAGGGATCAGGGGAGGGACCGGGGAGCTGTTTTTT. Translation: CASSVGIRGGTGELFF. The rearrangement joins TRBV9 to TRBJ2-2; D possibly corresponds to TRBD2 (7 bases). The CDR3 runs 16 residues. Trimming took 0 bases from V and 5 from J, leaving 14 bases between them. Looked up from germline, CDR1 is SGDLS and CDR2 is YYNGEE.

The genes are TRBV13 and TRBJ2-5, with D unclear. V was clipped by 0 bases and J by 6 bases, with 8 bases between them. The CDR3 is 13 residues long. Per the germline V gene, CDR1 is PRHDT and CDR2 is FYEKMQ (reference sequence). The CDR3 DNA is TGTGCCAGCAGCTTAGGTTTAGAAAAGACCCAGTACTTC. Translated, it gives CASSLGLEKTQYF.

V usage is TRBV2 and J usage is TRBJ2-4, with 9 nucleotides matching TRBD2. This CDR3 comprises 12 residues. Germline V CDR1 and CDR2: SNHLY, FYNNEI. The CDR3 bases are TGTGTCACAAGGGCTAGCGGGGAAAATGGGTACTTC. It yields the protein CVTRASGENGYF.

V is TRBV19 and J is TRBJ2-7; D is unclear. The CDR3 contains 13 residues. Germline V gives CDR1 LNHDA, CDR2 SQIVND (reference sequence). Trimming removed 3 bases at V and 0 bases at J, with 6 bases between. The CDR3 DNA follows: TGTGCCAGTAGTATCACAGACTCCTACGAGCAGTACTTC. Translated: CASSITDSYEQYF.

The chain has TRBV9 and TRBJ1-4, with a weak D call TRBD1 (5 bases). The ends were cut back, 2 bases at V and 3 bases at J, with 8 bases in the middle. The CDR3 runs to 14 residues. Germline V lookup: CDR1 SGDLS, CDR2 YYNGEE. This CDR3 reads CASSVGGANEKLFF. For the CDR3, the DNA is TGTGCCAGCAGCGTTGGGGGGGCTAATGAAAAACTGTTTTTT.